The entry below gives a single T cell receptor (beta chain) sequence along with its context. Its antigen is as yet unknown. This sample is drawn from a study of T cell responses to AZD1222 COVID-19 vaccine. The germline CDR1 and CDR2 sequences are GTSNPN and SVGIG (reference sequence). This CDR3 has 14 amino acids. V lost 4 bases and J lost 5; bases outside the gene matches: 10. Findings and limits, study-wide: Regions 160-218 and 743-854 dominated among vaccine-associated CD4 TCRs spanning spike.

The assay was immunoSEQ multiplex PCR, and TCRdb's table has in-frame clones only and misses some. Found here are roughly 180,000 clones, around 93% of them singletons; the top ten hold around 0.97%. The TCR was taken from an adult who received the MenACWY meningococcal vaccine as a control. The starting material was peripheral blood, obtained 28 days after the second dose of the MenACWY control vaccine. The chain uses TRBV30 and TRBJ2-5; 7 bases agree with TRBD1. The CDR3 sequence: CAWTTSTGVETQYF. The DNA for the CDR3 is TGTGCCTGGACGACCTCTACAGGGGTGGAGACCCAGTACTTC.